The table lists the clone carrying this T cell receptor beta chain with a few counts. This record belongs to a study of response to subunit inactivated influenza vaccine. This CDR3 is 15 amino acids long. In germline, CDR1 is LNHDA, CDR2 SQIVND (reference sequence). V was trimmed by 5 bases and J by 5 bases, leaving 16 bases between them. TCRdb reprocessed the RT-PCR reads via MiXCR and lists one record per CDR3 protein. The sample yields roughly 700,000 distinct CDR3 sequences, 15% to 17% seen once. This receptor was obtained from a man aged 45-65 years who received an inactivated influenza vaccine. The chain links TRBV19 to TRBJ1-5; D unresolved. The material was PBMCs from blood, obtained approximately 12 days after vaccination. CDR3 in DNA: TGTGCCAGTAGTGACACGGCAGTCGCAGATCAGCCCCAGCATTTT. Amino acids: CASSDTAVADQPQHF.